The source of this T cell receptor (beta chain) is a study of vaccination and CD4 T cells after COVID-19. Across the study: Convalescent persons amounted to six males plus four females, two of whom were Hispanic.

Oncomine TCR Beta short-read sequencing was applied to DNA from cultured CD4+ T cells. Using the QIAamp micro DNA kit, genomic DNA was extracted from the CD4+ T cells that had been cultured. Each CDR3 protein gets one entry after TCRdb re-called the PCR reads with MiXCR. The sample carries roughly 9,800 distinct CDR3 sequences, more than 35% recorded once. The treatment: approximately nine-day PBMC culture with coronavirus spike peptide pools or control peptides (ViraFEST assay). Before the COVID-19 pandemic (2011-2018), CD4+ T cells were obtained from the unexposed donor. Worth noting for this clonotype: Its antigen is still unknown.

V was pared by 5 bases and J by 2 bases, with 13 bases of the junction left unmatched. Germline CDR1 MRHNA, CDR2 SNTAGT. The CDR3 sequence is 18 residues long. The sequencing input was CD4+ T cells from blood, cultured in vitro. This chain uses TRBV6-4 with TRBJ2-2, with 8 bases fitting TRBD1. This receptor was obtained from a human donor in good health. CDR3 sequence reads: CASSPKPPGGQNTGELFF. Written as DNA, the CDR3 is TGTGCCAGCAGTCCCAAACCTCCAGGGGGCCAAAACACCGGGGAGCTGTTTTTT.